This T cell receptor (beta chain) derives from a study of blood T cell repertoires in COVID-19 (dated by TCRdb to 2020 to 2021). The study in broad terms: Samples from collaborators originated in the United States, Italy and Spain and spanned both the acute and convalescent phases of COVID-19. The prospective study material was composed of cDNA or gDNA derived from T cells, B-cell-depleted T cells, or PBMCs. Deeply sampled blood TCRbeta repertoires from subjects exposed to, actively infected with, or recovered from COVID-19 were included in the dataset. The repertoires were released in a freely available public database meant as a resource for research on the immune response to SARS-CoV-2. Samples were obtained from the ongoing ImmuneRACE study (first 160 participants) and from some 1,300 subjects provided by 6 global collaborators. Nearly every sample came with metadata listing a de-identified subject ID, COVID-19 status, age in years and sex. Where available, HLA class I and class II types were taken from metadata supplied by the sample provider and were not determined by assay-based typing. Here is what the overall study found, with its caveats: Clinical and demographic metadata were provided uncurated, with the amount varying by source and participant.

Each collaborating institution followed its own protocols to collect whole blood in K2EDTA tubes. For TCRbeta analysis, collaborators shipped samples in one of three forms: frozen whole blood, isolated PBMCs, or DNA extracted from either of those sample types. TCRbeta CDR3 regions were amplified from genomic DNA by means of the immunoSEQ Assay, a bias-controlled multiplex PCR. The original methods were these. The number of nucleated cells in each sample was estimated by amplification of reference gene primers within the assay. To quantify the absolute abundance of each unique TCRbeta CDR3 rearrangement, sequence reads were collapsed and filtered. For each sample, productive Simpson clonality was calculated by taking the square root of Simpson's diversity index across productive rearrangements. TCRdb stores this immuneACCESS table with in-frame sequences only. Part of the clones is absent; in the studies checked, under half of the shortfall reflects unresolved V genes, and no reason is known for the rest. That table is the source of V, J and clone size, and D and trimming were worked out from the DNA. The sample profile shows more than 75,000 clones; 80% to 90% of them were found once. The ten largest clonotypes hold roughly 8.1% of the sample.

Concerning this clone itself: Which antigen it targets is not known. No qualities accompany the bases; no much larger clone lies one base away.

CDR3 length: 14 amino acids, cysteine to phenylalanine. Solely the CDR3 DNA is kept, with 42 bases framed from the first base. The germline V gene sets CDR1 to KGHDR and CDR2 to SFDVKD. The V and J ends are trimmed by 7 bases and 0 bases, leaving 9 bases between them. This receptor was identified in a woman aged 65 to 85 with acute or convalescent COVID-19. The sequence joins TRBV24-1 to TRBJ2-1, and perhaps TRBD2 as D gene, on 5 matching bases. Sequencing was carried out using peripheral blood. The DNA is TGTGCCACCAGATCTAGCAGCTCCTACAATGAGCAGTTCTTC. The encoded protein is CATRSSSSYNEQFF.